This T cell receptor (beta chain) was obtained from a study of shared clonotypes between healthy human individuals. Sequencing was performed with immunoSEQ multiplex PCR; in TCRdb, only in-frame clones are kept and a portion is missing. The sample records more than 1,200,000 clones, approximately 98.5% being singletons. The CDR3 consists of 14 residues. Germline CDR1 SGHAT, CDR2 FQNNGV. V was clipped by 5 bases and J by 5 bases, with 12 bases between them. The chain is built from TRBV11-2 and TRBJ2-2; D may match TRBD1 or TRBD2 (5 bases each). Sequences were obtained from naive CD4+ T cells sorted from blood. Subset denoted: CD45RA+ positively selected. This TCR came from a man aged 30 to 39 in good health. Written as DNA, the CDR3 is TGTGCCAGCAGCCGACAGAGGGCTACCGGGGAGCTGTTTTTT. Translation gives CASSRQRATGELFF.